This TCR beta chain was found in a study of blood T cell repertoires in COVID-19. Regarding this clone: The identical CDR3 is also encoded by other nucleotide sequences in the sample.

The method was immunoSEQ multiplex PCR; TCRdb's version includes in-frame clones alone and lacks a portion of them. In the table there are 200,000 to 250,000 clones, about 86% of which are singletons. CDR3 length equals 11 residues. With 4 bases removed from V and 5 bases from J, the gap between germline ends came to 5 bases. Germline V CDR1 and CDR2: SEHNR, FQNEAQ (reference sequence). The TCR originated in a woman aged 45-60 years with acute COVID-19. Sequenced material: PBMCs or T cells enriched from blood (not recorded which). The chain carries TRBV7-9 and TRBJ1-1; D remains ambiguous. The CDR3 loop is CASSSGTEAFF. In DNA, the CDR3 is TGTGCCAGCAGCTCCGGGACTGAAGCTTTCTTT.